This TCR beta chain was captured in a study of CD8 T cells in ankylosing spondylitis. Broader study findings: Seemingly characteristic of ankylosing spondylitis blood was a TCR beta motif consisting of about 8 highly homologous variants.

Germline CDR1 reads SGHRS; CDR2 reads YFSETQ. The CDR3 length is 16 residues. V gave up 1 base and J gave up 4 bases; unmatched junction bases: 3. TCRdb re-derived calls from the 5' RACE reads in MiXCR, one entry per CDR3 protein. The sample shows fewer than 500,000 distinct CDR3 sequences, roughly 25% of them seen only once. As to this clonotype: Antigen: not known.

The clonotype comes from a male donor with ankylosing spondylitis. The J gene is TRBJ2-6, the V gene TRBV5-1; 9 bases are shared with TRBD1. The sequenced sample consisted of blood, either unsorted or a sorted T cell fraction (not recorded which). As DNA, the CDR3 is TGCGCCAGCAGCTTGTCACAGGGGGCCGGGGCCAACGTCCTGACTTTC. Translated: CASSLSQGAGANVLTF.